A single sample gave rise to the 28 T cell receptor beta chains below, sequenced in a study of cytomegalovirus exposure and HLA in healthy donors. Assay: immunoSEQ multiplex PCR; the TCRdb copy retains only in-frame clones and omits some. This sample has about 160,000 clones, with roughly 83% found just once. The sample taken for sequencing was PBMCs. Receptors were obtained from a man aged 30 to 45 in good health and CMV-seropositive.

This clone has a single count. The chain employs TRBV28 and TRBJ2-7, with 8 bases matching TRBD2. The length of the CDR3 is 16 residues. CDR1 is MDHEN, CDR2 SYDVKM, per germline. V lost 4 bases, J lost 6 bases, and 14 bases stayed unmatched. Here the CDR3 reads CASSSRLGLALLEQYF. Here the CDR3 DNA reads TGTGCCAGCAGTTCTCGTCTTGGACTAGCTCTCCTCGAGCAGTACTTC.

The chain carries TRBV5-1 and TRBJ2-3, with D maybe TRBD1 (7 bases). V lost 2 bases and J lost 3, with 19 bases in between. The germline CDR1 and CDR2 sequences are SGHRS and YFSETQ. There are 17 residues in the CDR3. CDR3 bases: TGCGCCAGCAGCTTCCATCTCCGGACAGGAGGGACAGATACGCAGTATTTT. Protein sequence: CASSFHLRTGGTDTQYF.

The V gene is TRBV6-6, the J gene TRBJ2-5, with 7 bases fitting TRBD1. This CDR3 has 13 amino acids. Unmatched junction bases numbered 9, after V lost 6 bases and J lost 8 bases. Per germline, CDR1 MNHNY and CDR2 SVGAGI (reference sequence). CDR3 sequence (DNA): TGTGCCAGCAGCTCCGACAGGGACGGTACCCAGTACTTC. Its protein product is CASSSDRDGTQYF.

This sequence joins TRBV19 and TRBJ1-5; 10 nucleotides line up with TRBD1. Germline V CDR1 and CDR2: LNHDA, SQIVND (reference sequence). With V trimmed by 1 base and J by 6 bases, 9 bases remained unmatched. This CDR3 is built from 17 residues. CDR3 region: CASSIGWDRGSLQPQHF. CDR3 in DNA: TGTGCCAGTAGTATAGGCTGGGACAGGGGTTCGCTTCAGCCCCAGCATTTT.

The chain recombines TRBV19 with TRBJ1-2; 9 nucleotides agree with TRBD1. From germline, CDR1 is LNHDA and CDR2 SQIVND (reference sequence). J was trimmed by 4 bases and V by 5 bases; bases with no gene match: 5. This CDR3 is built from 14 residues. CDR3 DNA: TGTGCCAGTAGTTATACGGGACAGGGCTATGGCTACACCTTC. Its translation: CASSYTGQGYGYTF. The full variable domain, rest sourced from reference TRBV19 and TRBJ1-2, is DGGITQSPKYLFRKEGQNVTLSCEQNLNHDAMYWYRQDPGQGLRLIYYSQIVNDFQKGDIAEGYSVSREKKESFPLTVTSAQKNPTAFYLCASSYTGQGYGYTFGSGTRLTVV.

V usage is TRBV28 and J usage is TRBJ2-7; TRBD2 agrees at 7 bases. CDR1 MDHEN and CDR2 SYDVKM come from the germline V gene. The junction had 15 bases not matched to a gene; V was cut back by 2 bases and J by 2 bases. The CDR3 sequence is 18 residues long. The CDR3 sequence is CASSLVPGKAGRTYEQYF. The CDR3 DNA is TGTGCCAGCAGTTTAGTGCCGGGGAAAGCGGGAAGAACCTACGAGCAGTACTTC.

The V call is TRBV4-1, the J call TRBJ1-3; unclear D gene. Germline values: CDR1 MGHRA, CDR2 YSYEKL. Trimming shortened V by 4 bases and J by 2 bases, and 12 bases separated the two germline ends. CDR3 length: 15 amino acids. The CDR3 DNA sequence: TGCGCCAGCAGCCTGTGGCCCAACGCTGGAAACACCATATATTTT. This gives the protein CASSLWPNAGNTIYF.

This clone was detected only once. The chain has TRBV30 and TRBJ1-3; 8 bases are shared with TRBD1. V shed 4 bases and J 2 bases; nucleotides not matched to a gene: 4. Germline CDR1 GTSNPN, CDR2 SVGIG (reference sequence). The length of the CDR3 is 14 residues. For the CDR3, the DNA is TGTGCCTGGACCCCGACAGGGGCTGGAAACACCATATATTTT. Encoded protein: CAWTPTGAGNTIYF.

The genes are TRBV6-5 and TRBJ2-7; the match to TRBD2 covers 7 bases. CDR3 length equals 15 residues. V was clipped by 8 bases and J by 3 bases; unmatched bases: 13. CDR1 MNHEY and CDR2 SVGAGI come from the germline V gene. The CDR3 nucleotides are TGTGCCAGCGTTAGGTCAGCGGGACTCCTCTACGAGCAGTACTTC. Protein sequence: CASVRSAGLLYEQYF.

The rearrangement uses TRBV19 and TRBJ1-2; a possible D gene is TRBD1 (6 bases). There are 17 residues in the CDR3. Germline V gene lookup returns CDR1 LNHDA and CDR2 SQIVND (reference sequence). The V end lost 5 bases, the J end lost 2 bases, and 21 bases lay between the germline ends. CDR3 sequence: CASSSYRRQEGNYGYTF. The CDR3 region has the DNA TGTGCCAGTAGTTCCTACCGTCGACAGGAAGGGAACTATGGCTACACCTTC.

The J gene is TRBJ2-7, the V gene TRBV9, with 7 bases that match TRBD1. CDR3 length: 16 residues. Looked up from germline, CDR1 is SGDLS and CDR2 is YYNGEE. J gave up 6 bases and V 3 bases, and 15 bases lay outside the gene matches. CDR3 in DNA: TGTGCCAGCAGCGACCGAGCTCCGGGACAGAGGGGCGAGCAGTACTTC. This encodes CASSDRAPGQRGEQYF.

The DNA of the CDR3 is TGCAGCGTTTCCGCAGGGTGGTCCTACGAGCAGTACTTC. It codes for CSVSAGWSYEQYF. The chain has TRBV29-1 and TRBJ2-7; maybe TRBD1 (5 bases). Trimming pared 5 bases from V and 1 base from J, leaving 12 bases between. The CDR3 totals 13 residues. The germline gives CDR1 SQVTM, CDR2 ANQGSEA.

This chain links TRBV6-5 with TRBJ2-5; perhaps TRBD2 as D (5 bases). CDR3 length: 14 residues. V was cut by 2 bases and J by 5 bases, with 12 bases left in between. Germline assignment: CDR1 MNHEY and CDR2 SVGAGI. CDR3 in amino acids: CASSYDYLGETQYF. In DNA, the CDR3 is TGTGCCAGCAGTTACGACTACCTTGGGGAGACCCAGTACTTC.

The genes are TRBV10-3 and TRBJ2-3, with 8 positions matching TRBD2. Germline lookup yields CDR1 ENHRY and CDR2 SYGVKD. This CDR3 region has 15 residues. V shed 3 bases, J shed 1 base, and the junction held 3 bases outside the gene matches. CDR3 loop: CAISDDGRGTDTQYF. CDR3 DNA sequence: TGTGCCATCAGTGATGACGGGAGGGGCACAGATACGCAGTATTTT.

With respect to this clone: A much larger clone is a single base away; this may be a read error. DNA of the CDR3: TGTGCCAGCAGTGAAGGGGCAGGGGACACCGGGGAGCTGTTTTTT. Protein sequence: CASSEGAGDTGELFF. The chain combines TRBV6-4 with TRBJ2-2, with D possibly being TRBD1 (6 bases). Looked up from germline, CDR1 is MRHNA and CDR2 is SNTAGT. The V and J ends lost 3 bases and 3 bases respectively, with 11 bases between them. The CDR3 runs 15 residues.

This sequence joins TRBV2 and TRBJ1-1; unclear D gene. Per the germline V gene, CDR1 is SNHLY and CDR2 is FYNNEI. Trimming took 11 bases from V and 6 from J, leaving 16 bases between them. The CDR3 is 12 amino acids. CDR3 DNA sequence: TGTGCCGGGCTAGAAGGGAGGGCTGAAGCTTTCTTT. This encodes CAGLEGRAEAFF. The full variable domain, completed using reference TRBV2 and TRBJ1-1, is EPEVTQTPSHQVTQMGQEVILRCVPISNHLYFYWYRQILGQKVEFLVSFYNNEISEKSEIFDDQFSVERPDGSNFTLKIRSTKLEDSAMYFCAGLEGRAEAFFGQGTRLTVV.

The CDR3 protein is CASSLPLRGSYEQYF. CDR3 nucleotides: TGTGCCAGCAGTTTACCTCTCCGGGGCTCCTACGAGCAGTACTTC. This chain connects TRBV28 to TRBJ2-7; D may be TRBD2 (5 bases). V dropped 2 bases and J dropped 0 bases, with 11 bases sitting between them. Germline V gene data show CDR1 as MDHEN and CDR2 as SYDVKM. The CDR3 has 15 residues. Complete variable domain (other parts from reference TRBV28 and TRBJ2-7): DVKVTQSSRYLVKRTGEKVFLECVQDMDHENMFWYRQDPGLGLRLIYFSYDVKMKEKGDIPEGYSVSREKKERFSLILESASTNQTSMYLCASSLPLRGSYEQYFGPGTRLTVT.

The chain combines TRBV19 with TRBJ1-5, with D unresolved. Trimming took 2 bases from V and 4 from J, leaving 6 bases between them. CDR1 is LNHDA and CDR2 is SQIVND in the germline V gene (reference sequence). CDR3 length equals 13 residues. This CDR3 is CASSIPRNQPQHF. CDR3 in DNA: TGTGCCAGTAGTATACCTAGGAATCAGCCCCAGCATTTT.

Here the CDR3 DNA reads TGTGCCTTGGTGTGGGGGGGACGATCCTACGAGCAGTACTTC. Translation gives CALVWGGRSYEQYF. The rearrangement joins TRBV30 to TRBJ2-7; 7 bases are shared with TRBD2. The J segment lost 1 base and the V segment lost 7 bases, leaving 10 bases of the junction unmatched. From germline, CDR1 is GTSNPN and CDR2 SVGIG (reference sequence). CDR3 length: 14 residues. The full variable domain, completed using reference TRBV30 and TRBJ2-7, is SQTIHQWPATLVQPVGSPLSLECTVEGTSNPNLYWYRQAAGRGLQLLFYSVGIGQISSEVPQNLSASRPQDRQFILSSKKLLLSDSGFYLCALVWGGRSYEQYFGPGTRLTVT.

The table lists this clone with a few counts. The chain carries TRBV11-3 and TRBJ2-3, with 8 bases aligning to TRBD2. This CDR3 region has 14 residues. The V gene end was trimmed by 2 bases and the J gene end by 6 bases; junction bases not matched to a gene: 4. Looked up from germline, CDR1 is SGHNT and CDR2 is YENEEA. CDR3 DNA: TGTGCCAGCAGCTTAATCGGGAGGGCTGATACGCAGTATTTT. This codes for CASSLIGRADTQYF.

This chain joins TRBV30 and TRBJ2-1; TRBD1 aligns across 11 bases. From germline, CDR1 is GTSNPN and CDR2 SVGIG (reference sequence). CDR3 length: 14 amino acids. The trim removed 3 bases at V and 6 bases at J, leaving 4 bases unmatched. The CDR3 DNA sequence: TGTGCCTGGAGAAGGGGGACAGGGGGCAATGAGCAGTTCTTC. Its protein is CAWRRGTGGNEQFF. Full variable domain (remainder filled in from reference TRBV30 and TRBJ2-1): SQTIHQWPATLVQPVGSPLSLECTVEGTSNPNLYWYRQAAGRGLQLLFYSVGIGQISSEVPQNLSASRPQDRQFILSSKKLLLSDSGFYLCAWRRGTGGNEQFFGPGTRLTVL.

This chain uses TRBV30 with TRBJ1-2; D call uncertain. CDR1 and CDR2 (germline): GTSNPN, SVGIG (reference sequence). The CDR3 has 16 amino acids. Trimming pared 2 bases from V and 7 bases from J, leaving 23 bases between. The CDR3 region has the DNA TGTGCCTGGAGTCCTACCTACAGAAACCAACTAGGTGGCTACACCTTC. Translated: CAWSPTYRNQLGGYTF.

The count of this clone is one. The gene calls are TRBV6-6 and TRBJ1-1, with unresolved D. This CDR3 comprises 13 residues. The germline V gene encodes CDR1 MNHNY and CDR2 SVGAGI (reference sequence). With 10 bases removed from V and 4 bases from J, the gap between germline ends came to 16 bases. CDR3 sequence reads: CATWRAQSTEAFF. The DNA for the CDR3 is TGTGCCACCTGGAGGGCCCAGAGCACTGAAGCTTTCTTT.

The chain carries TRBV9 and TRBJ2-5; unclear D gene. Trimming cost V 3 bases and J 5 bases, with 8 bases left between them. The CDR3 sequence is 12 residues long. The germline CDR1 and CDR2 sequences are SGDLS and YYNGEE. CDR3 sequence (DNA): TGTGCCAGCAGCGCCGCTCAGGAGACCCAGTACTTC. Protein sequence: CASSAAQETQYF.

This clone was seen just once. This chain links TRBV27 with TRBJ1-2, with D perhaps matching TRBD1 (5 bases). The V gene's germline CDR1 is MNHEY and CDR2 SMNVEV (reference sequence). The V and J ends lost 6 bases and 2 bases respectively, with 16 bases between them. The CDR3 sequence is 15 residues long. This chain's CDR3 is CASRTEGRGNYGYTF. The CDR3 coding sequence is TGTGCCAGCAGGACGGAGGGGAGGGGAAACTATGGCTACACCTTC.

The rearrangement joins TRBV15 to TRBJ2-7; the D gene is possibly TRBD2 (6 bases). This CDR3 is built from 16 residues. Trimming left V 0 bases short and J 3 bases short, with 15 bases between. Per germline, CDR1 LNHNV and CDR2 YYDKDF (reference sequence). The DNA of the CDR3 is TGTGCCACCAGCAGAGATCTCGCGCAGGGAGGCTACGAGCAGTACTTC. Its protein is CATSRDLAQGGYEQYF.

There are a few counts of this clone. J is TRBJ1-5 and V is TRBV4-1; 8 positions match TRBD1. There are 14 residues in the CDR3. The V gene end was trimmed by 5 bases and the J gene end by 9 bases; junction bases not matched to a gene: 9. Germline CDR1 is MGHRA and CDR2 is YSYEKL. The CDR3 bases are TGCGCCAGCAGCTCAGGACAGGGCCTGCCGCCCCAGCATTTT. Translation: CASSSGQGLPPQHF.

The chain is built from TRBV11-2 and TRBJ2-3, with 8 bases fitting TRBD1. This CDR3 comprises 16 residues. V shed 2 bases and J 2 bases; nucleotides not matched to a gene: 6. The V gene's germline CDR1 is SGHAT and CDR2 FQNNGV. The CDR3 DNA is TGTGCCAGCAGCTTATCGCGGACAGGGACCACAGATACGCAGTATTTT. It codes for CASSLSRTGTTDTQYF.